These 27 T cell receptor beta chains came from one sample sequenced in a study of cytomegalovirus exposure and HLA in healthy donors. Generated by immunoSEQ multiplex PCR, the TCRdb table keeps only in-frame clones and is missing some. Of about 78,000 clones listed, about 96% are singletons. The sequenced sample was PBMCs. These receptors were taken from a young man in good health and CMV-seropositive.

The V gene is TRBV11-3, the J gene TRBJ2-5, with D possibly TRBD1 on 5 matching bases. Germline CDR1 and CDR2: SGHNT and YENEEA. V gave up 4 bases and J gave up 5 bases, with 11 bases separating them. The CDR3 loop spans 13 amino acids. Here the CDR3 reads CASSSRGGETQYF. In nucleotides, the CDR3 is TGTGCCAGCAGCTCTAGGGGTGGGGAGACCCAGTACTTC.

J is TRBJ2-1 and V is TRBV13; D perhaps matches TRBD2 (6 bases). This CDR3 comprises 16 residues. Germline loops: CDR1 PRHDT, CDR2 FYEKMQ (reference sequence). V was pared by 5 bases and J by 4 bases, with 18 bases between. Here the CDR3 reads CASSPSLARSYNEQFF. The CDR3 bases are TGTGCCAGCAGCCCATCCCTAGCGAGATCTTACAATGAGCAGTTCTTC.

The chain is built from TRBV4-2 and TRBJ2-7, with a weak D call TRBD2 (5 bases). This CDR3 is 12 amino acids long. Germline V gene sequence: CDR1 LGHNA, CDR2 YNFKEQ. V was cut by 3 bases and J by 6 bases, with 9 bases left in between. The CDR3 sequence: CASSQFGLEQYF. The CDR3 DNA sequence: TGTGCCAGCAGCCAGTTTGGACTCGAGCAGTACTTC.

The rearrangement uses TRBV29-1 and TRBJ2-1; D is perhaps TRBD2 (5 bases). Germline loops: CDR1 SQVTM, CDR2 ANQGSEA. The CDR3 extends over 16 amino acids. The CDR3 protein is CSMIGVGNWSYNEQFF. In DNA form, the CDR3 reads TGCAGTATGATCGGGGTGGGGAATTGGTCCTACAATGAGCAGTTCTTC.

The gene calls are TRBV2 and TRBJ1-1; 9 positions match TRBD1. The CDR3 extends over 14 amino acids. Germline trimming cut 7 bases from V and 5 bases from J; bases unmatched to any gene: 8. Germline V gene data show CDR1 as SNHLY and CDR2 as FYNNEI. The CDR3 region is CASKLETGGTEAFF. In DNA form, the CDR3 reads TGTGCCAGCAAGTTGGAGACAGGGGGGACTGAAGCTTTCTTT.

The chain couples TRBV5-1 to TRBJ2-7, with 11 bases matching TRBD2. J gave up 3 bases and V 2 bases, and 1 base lay outside the gene matches. The germline V gene encodes CDR1 SGHRS and CDR2 YFSETQ. This CDR3 is 14 amino acids long. DNA for the CDR3: TGCGCCAGCAGCTTAGGGACTAGCGGCTACGAGCAGTACTTC. It translates to CASSLGTSGYEQYF.

This clone came up once. This sequence joins TRBV7-2 and TRBJ2-5; D perhaps matches TRBD2 (5 bases). V lost 5 bases, J lost 0 bases, and 10 bases lay in between. The CDR3 consists of 14 residues. Germline V gives CDR1 SGHTA, CDR2 FQGNSA. CDR3 sequence: CASSGLPYQETQYF. Written as DNA, the CDR3 is TGTGCCAGCAGCGGACTTCCGTACCAAGAGACCCAGTACTTC.

The chain links TRBV29-1 to TRBJ1-3; D gene uncertain. Germline V gene lookup returns CDR1 SQVTM and CDR2 ANQGSEA. The CDR3 consists of 13 residues. Trimming stripped 1 base from V and 4 bases from J, with 8 bases between. This chain's CDR3 is CSVEAGFGNTIYF. In nucleotides, the CDR3 is TGCAGCGTTGAAGCGGGGTTCGGAAACACCATATATTTT.

This clone occurred once. The chain combines TRBV11-2 with TRBJ1-2; 9 bases are a match to TRBD1. J was trimmed by 4 bases and V by 4 bases; bases with no gene match: 13. The CDR3 runs to 17 residues. CDR1 is SGHAT and CDR2 is FQNNGV in the germline V gene. CDR3 residues: CASSSTRGQGSAYGYTF. In DNA, the CDR3 is TGTGCCAGCAGCTCCACCCGAGGACAGGGGTCTGCCTATGGCTACACCTTC.

This chain joins TRBV7-2 and TRBJ2-5, with D hard to call. V shed 6 bases and J shed 7 bases, with 12 bases lying between them. Per germline, CDR1 SGHTA and CDR2 FQGNSA. The CDR3 extends over 12 amino acids. The CDR3 loop is CASRPTPGTQYF. CDR3 nucleotide sequence: TGTGCCAGCAGACCTACGCCCGGGACCCAGTACTTC.

This sequence joins TRBV2 and TRBJ2-7; a weak D match, TRBD2 (6 bases). Germline V lookup: CDR1 SNHLY, CDR2 FYNNEI. Trimming took 8 bases from V and 2 from J, leaving 16 bases between them. This CDR3 has 14 amino acids. CDR3 loop: CASQTGTPAYEQYF. Written as DNA, the CDR3 is TGTGCCAGCCAAACCGGGACTCCTGCCTACGAGCAGTACTTC.

The V gene is TRBV27, the J gene TRBJ2-1; D is ambiguous. This CDR3 is 13 amino acids long. Trimming cost V 7 bases and J 9 bases, with 16 bases left between them. CDR1 is MNHEY, CDR2 SMNVEV, per germline (reference sequence). The CDR3 DNA sequence: TGTGCCAGCACGTCCTACCCCGCCGGTGAGCAGTTCTTC. This gives the protein CASTSYPAGEQFF.

V usage is TRBV6-1 and J usage is TRBJ1-2, with 7 bases lining up with TRBD1. This CDR3 comprises 14 residues. Per germline, CDR1 MNHNS and CDR2 SASEGT. V lost 1 base to trimming and J lost 8 bases; unmatched junction nucleotides: 7. The CDR3 sequence is CASSEVTGAQGYTF. The CDR3 DNA reads TGTGCCAGCAGTGAAGTAACAGGGGCACAAGGCTACACCTTC.

The V and J genes are TRBV29-1 and TRBJ2-3; 7 bases are a match to TRBD2. J gave up 2 bases and V 1 base, and 9 bases lay outside the gene matches. The CDR3 contains 16 residues. CDR1 and CDR2 from the germline V gene are SQVTM and ANQGSEA. In DNA, the CDR3 is TGCAGCGTTGAAGGGCTAGCGGCATACCCCACAGATACGCAGTATTTT. Protein sequence: CSVEGLAAYPTDTQYF.

The chain couples TRBV29-1 to TRBJ2-7, with 7 bases matching TRBD1. The V gene end was trimmed by 6 bases and the J gene end by 5 bases; junction bases not matched to a gene: 4. The CDR3 consists of 11 residues. The V gene's germline CDR1 is SQVTM and CDR2 ANQGSEA. The CDR3 reads CSVVGTDEQYF. DNA of the CDR3: TGCAGCGTAGTTGGGACAGACGAGCAGTACTTC.

This chain links TRBV19 with TRBJ2-1; a weak D match, TRBD1 (5 bases). Germline CDR1 LNHDA, CDR2 SQIVND (reference sequence). This CDR3 spans 12 amino acids. Trimming left V 5 bases short and J 8 bases short, with 10 bases between. In nucleotides, the CDR3 is TGTGCCAGTAGTCAGGGCGCCCATGAGCAGTTCTTC. It yields the protein CASSQGAHEQFF.

This chain uses TRBV19 with TRBJ1-1, with 12 bases that match TRBD1. The CDR3 extends over 16 amino acids. Germline values: CDR1 LNHDA, CDR2 SQIVND (reference sequence). The junction had 9 bases not matched to a gene; V was cut back by 6 bases and J by 4 bases. Here the CDR3 reads CASRDRDRGRSTEAFF. Here the CDR3 DNA reads TGTGCCAGTAGGGACCGGGACAGGGGGCGAAGCACTGAAGCTTTCTTT.

J is TRBJ1-1 and V is TRBV6-5; D is unclear. The length of the CDR3 is 14 residues. V was pared by 2 bases and J by 3 bases, with 10 bases between. The germline gives CDR1 MNHEY, CDR2 SVGAGI. The CDR3 region is CASSYAGRDTEAFF. As DNA, the CDR3 is TGTGCCAGCAGTTACGCGGGCCGGGACACTGAAGCTTTCTTT.

CDR3 DNA: TGTGCCAGCAGCCCTCAGGGGGCTCTCGGAGTCTACGAGCAGTACTTC. Its protein product is CASSPQGALGVYEQYF. The chain combines TRBV7-9 with TRBJ2-7, with 8 bases fitting TRBD1. Germline CDR1 reads SEHNR; CDR2 reads FQNEAQ (reference sequence). The CDR3 is 16 residues long. With V trimmed by 5 bases and J by 3 bases, 12 bases remained unmatched.

The chain uses TRBV5-8 and TRBJ2-1; no clear D gene. Trimming left V 8 bases short and J 5 bases short, with 14 bases between. The CDR3 is 13 residues long. Germline V gives CDR1 SGHTS, CDR2 YDEGEE. The CDR3 protein is CARRYIGHNEQFF. CDR3 bases: TGTGCCAGGAGGTATATAGGCCACAATGAGCAGTTCTTC.

The J gene is TRBJ2-1, the V gene TRBV7-9; 9 positions match TRBD2. The CDR3 is 16 amino acids. Germline-derived CDR1 and CDR2 are SEHNR and FQNEAQ (reference sequence). The ends lost 5 bases at V and 0 bases at J; junction bases unmatched: 5. CDR3 sequence reads: CASSPQLAGSYNEQFF. The CDR3 DNA sequence: TGTGCCAGCAGCCCTCAACTAGCGGGCTCCTACAATGAGCAGTTCTTC.

This CDR3 is CASSSEGQGTGEQFF. The CDR3 DNA sequence: TGTGCCAGCAGCTCAGAGGGACAGGGTACCGGTGAGCAGTTCTTC. The rearrangement joins TRBV13 to TRBJ2-1; TRBD1 agrees at 9 bases. The CDR3 loop spans 15 amino acids. Germline V gives CDR1 PRHDT, CDR2 FYEKMQ (reference sequence). The junction had 10 bases not matched to a gene; V was cut back by 4 bases and J by 9 bases.

The table lists this clone with a few counts. The chain employs TRBV7-2 and TRBJ1-2; the D is unclear. The CDR3 runs to 14 residues. Germline values: CDR1 SGHTA, CDR2 FQGNSA. V lost 1 base, J lost 5 bases, and 11 bases lay in between. The CDR3 DNA sequence: TGTGCCAGCAGCTTAGGTATGGGAGAATATGGCTACACCTTC. Protein: CASSLGMGEYGYTF.

This rearrangement joins TRBV11-2 to TRBJ2-2; TRBD2 agrees at 13 bases. Germline V gene sequence: CDR1 SGHAT, CDR2 FQNNGV. This CDR3 comprises 16 residues. V trimming: 3 bases; J trimming: 7 bases; junction bases outside the gene matches: 5. CDR3 sequence (DNA): TGTGCCAGCAGCTTCGGACTAGCGGGAGCTGACGGGGAGCTGTTTTTT. It translates to CASSFGLAGADGELFF.

Of note for this clone: No conserved phenylalanine or tryptophan ends this CDR3, so it is likely a read error. This chain links TRBV27 with TRBJ1-1; D is possibly TRBD1 (5 bases). Germline lookup yields CDR1 MNHEY and CDR2 SMNVEV (reference sequence). This CDR3 comprises 16 residues. V was clipped by 10 bases and J by 4 bases, with 25 bases between them. The CDR3 is CATVGGRGSYFTEAFL. CDR3 nucleotides: TGTGCCACCGTCGGGGGTCGTGGGTCGTACTTCACTGAAGCTTTCCTT.

The chain employs TRBV6-1 and TRBJ2-7; 10 positions match TRBD1. The J segment lost 3 bases and the V segment lost 3 bases, leaving 2 bases of the junction unmatched. This CDR3 has 14 residues. Germline CDR1 is MNHNS and CDR2 is SASEGT. CDR3 region: CASSDRDRGYEQYF. CDR3 coding DNA: TGTGCCAGCAGTGATCGGGACAGGGGCTACGAGCAGTACTTC.

This clone has just one count. The chain combines TRBV4-2 with TRBJ2-7, with D possibly TRBD2 on 6 matching bases. The CDR3 consists of 14 residues. In germline, CDR1 is LGHNA, CDR2 YNFKEQ. The V end was cut by 7 bases, the J end by 2 bases, with 15 bases between. For the CDR3, the DNA is TGTGCCAGCACGCCCACGCGGGACCCCTACGAGCAGTACTTC. Translating it yields CASTPTRDPYEQYF.